This TCR beta chain originates from a study of CD8+CD57+ T cells in acquired aplastic anemia. For the study at large: The sorted CD4+ and CD8+ cells yielded an average approximately 3.2 ug of DNA.

CD8+CD57+ cell expansion had been shown by flow cytometry in patients chosen for sequencing. Patients had not yet gotten any therapy when their blood was taken for sampling. This CDR3 comprises 17 residues. The ends lost 5 bases at V and 2 bases at J; junction bases unmatched: 14. Germline CDR1 and CDR2: SGHAT and FQNNGV. Findings of the study overall: Levels of CD8+ Simpson's diversity were not significantly distinct in patients versus controls. Common to patients and controls were roughly 30 CD8+ CDR3 sequences.

In this sample, this clonotype turned up many times. Antigen unknown. Genomic DNA, the template, was used for profiling of the TCR beta VDJ and CDR3. TCRdb reanalysed the reads using MiXCR and keeps one entry per CDR3 protein. Of more than 150,000 distinct CDR3 sequences listed, roughly half are singletons. The chain is built from TRBV11-2 and TRBJ2-7; 8 bases are shared with TRBD2. The source is a human donor with aplastic anemia. Sequenced: sorted CD4+, CD8+, or CD8+CD57+ T cells (not recorded which) from PBMCs. CDR3 in DNA: TGTGCCAGCAGCCTCCCTGGTACTAGCGGAAGTACCTACGAGCAGTACTTC. It translates to CASSLPGTSGSTYEQYF.